The 13 T cell receptor beta chains below were found in one sample sequenced in a study of T-cell memory formation after mild COVID-19. TCRdb redid the calling of the 5' RACE reads with MiXCR, one entry per CDR3 protein. The profile shows under 450,000 distinct CDR3 sequences, 20% to 25% of them singletons. Sequencing input: PBMCs or a T cell subset sorted from them (not recorded which). The source of these receptors is a man aged 18 to 35 who had mild COVID-19 (a few samples of this study predate the infection). Cell type and time point are not known.

The J gene is TRBJ2-2, the V gene TRBV7-2, with 8 bases that match TRBD1. Germline V lookup: CDR1 SGHTA, CDR2 FQGNSA. The trim removed 1 base at V and 9 bases at J, leaving 7 bases unmatched. The CDR3 length is 15 residues. The CDR3 nucleotides read TGTGCCAGCAGCTTAGGGCCAGGGGGCTCCTGGGAGCTGTTTTTT. Protein product: CASSLGPGGSWELFF.

This clonotype was detected only a few times. The chain joins TRBV20-1 to TRBJ1-3, with D hard to call. CDR3 length: 12 residues. Trimming took 6 bases from V and 1 from J, leaving 7 bases between them. CDR1 is DFQATT and CDR2 is SNEGSKA in the germline V gene (reference sequence). The CDR3 DNA is TGCAGTGCCTCGTCATCTGGAAACACCATATATTTT. Residues: CSASSSGNTIYF.

A few counts support this clonotype. The gene calls are TRBV5-1 and TRBJ1-4, with D unresolved. Germline lookup yields CDR1 SGHRS and CDR2 YFSETQ. The CDR3 runs to 13 residues. The V and J ends lost 5 bases and 5 bases respectively, with 10 bases between them. CDR3 sequence reads: CASRPGENEKLFF. CDR3 nucleotide sequence: TGCGCCAGCAGACCGGGAGAGAATGAAAAACTGTTTTTT.

Here the CDR3 DNA reads TGTGCCAGCAGTGAATCTGGGGGGCAGTGGGAGCAGTACTTC. Translating gives CASSESGGQWEQYF. This rearrangement joins TRBV25-1 to TRBJ2-7; D tentatively fits TRBD1 or TRBD2 (6 bases each). The germline gives CDR1 MGHDK, CDR2 SYGVNS. Trimming took 1 base from V and 7 from J, leaving 14 bases between them. The CDR3 length is 14 residues.

The CDR3 DNA reads TGTGCCAGCAGTTCATACCCAGAGACCCAGTACTTC. It translates to CASSSYPETQYF. The rearrangement links TRBV28 to TRBJ2-5, with D unclear. There are 12 residues in the CDR3. The germline CDR1 and CDR2 sequences are MDHEN and SYDVKM. Trimming cost V 4 bases and J 4 bases, with 7 bases left between them.

The V and J genes are TRBV7-9 and TRBJ2-3; D gene uncertain. The germline CDR1 and CDR2 sequences are SEHNR and FQNEAQ (reference sequence). This CDR3 contains 12 residues. V was shortened by 6 bases and J by 0 bases, with 4 bases between the two germline ends. The CDR3 DNA reads TGTGCCAGCAGAAGGAGCACAGATACGCAGTATTTT. Translation: CASRRSTDTQYF.

This sequence joins TRBV5-4 and TRBJ2-5; 7 nucleotides align to TRBD1. CDR1 is SGHNT, CDR2 YYREEE, per germline (reference sequence). V shed 3 bases and J 0 bases; nucleotides not matched to a gene: 5. The CDR3 is 15 amino acids. CDR3 in amino acids: CASSSMTGYQETQYF. Written as DNA, the CDR3 is TGTGCCAGCAGCTCGATGACAGGGTACCAAGAGACCCAGTACTTC.

There are a few counts of this clonotype. This chain joins TRBV12-3 or TRBV12-4 and TRBJ1-4, with TRBD1 matching over 10 bases. Germline trimming cut 7 bases from V and 9 bases from J; bases unmatched to any gene: 5. CDR3 length equals 13 residues. The CDR3 DNA follows: TGTGCCAGCAAGACAGGGGGCGTTAAAAAACTGTTTTTT. This translates into CASKTGGVKKLFF.

In its sample, this clonotype was seen a few times. V is TRBV5-1 and J is TRBJ1-2, with TRBD1 matching over 8 bases. This CDR3 is 15 amino acids long. In germline, CDR1 is SGHRS, CDR2 YFSETQ. The J segment lost 5 bases and the V segment lost 4 bases, leaving 10 bases of the junction unmatched. CDR3 sequence: CASSLSGTGIYGYTF. CDR3 coding DNA: TGCGCCAGCAGCCTGTCCGGGACAGGAATTTATGGCTACACCTTC.

This clonotype has a handful of counts. This sequence joins TRBV6-2 or TRBV6-3 and TRBJ1-2, with 7 bases fitting TRBD1. From germline, CDR1 is MNHEY and CDR2 SVGEGT. J gave up 3 bases and V 10 bases, and 14 bases lay outside the gene matches. The CDR3 consists of 15 residues. The CDR3 sequence: CATDSGTESDYGYTF. DNA of the CDR3: TGTGCCACCGATTCCGGGACAGAGTCTGACTATGGCTACACCTTC.

In its sample, this clonotype was seen a few times. The V gene is TRBV25-1, the J gene TRBJ2-7; 7 bases line up with TRBD2. The J segment lost 3 bases and the V segment lost 3 bases, leaving 11 bases of the junction unmatched. This CDR3 is built from 16 residues. Germline CDR1 is MGHDK and CDR2 is SYGVNS. The CDR3 region has the DNA TGTGCCAGCAGTGATCGAGGGGCTAGCGGATACTACGAGCAGTACTTC. This encodes CASSDRGASGYYEQYF.

In its sample, this clonotype was seen a few times. J is TRBJ1-2 and V is TRBV7-6, with D possibly being TRBD1 (5 bases). This CDR3 region has 16 residues. Trimming shortened V by 5 bases and J by 4 bases, and 20 bases separated the two germline ends. Germline CDR1 is SGHVS and CDR2 is FNYEAQ. CDR3 sequence (DNA): TGTGCCAGCAGCCTTGTACGGGACGGGGTAGCCTATGGCTACACCTTC. Its protein is CASSLVRDGVAYGYTF.

This clonotype ranks as medium-sized. The V call is TRBV29-1, the J call TRBJ2-2, with unresolved D. V was clipped by 3 bases and J by 4 bases, with 9 bases between them. The CDR3 contains 13 residues. Germline V gene data show CDR1 as SQVTM and CDR2 as ANQGSEA. The CDR3 spells CSVDGLGTGELFF. The DNA for the CDR3 is TGCAGCGTTGACGGCCTAGGCACCGGGGAGCTGTTTTTT.